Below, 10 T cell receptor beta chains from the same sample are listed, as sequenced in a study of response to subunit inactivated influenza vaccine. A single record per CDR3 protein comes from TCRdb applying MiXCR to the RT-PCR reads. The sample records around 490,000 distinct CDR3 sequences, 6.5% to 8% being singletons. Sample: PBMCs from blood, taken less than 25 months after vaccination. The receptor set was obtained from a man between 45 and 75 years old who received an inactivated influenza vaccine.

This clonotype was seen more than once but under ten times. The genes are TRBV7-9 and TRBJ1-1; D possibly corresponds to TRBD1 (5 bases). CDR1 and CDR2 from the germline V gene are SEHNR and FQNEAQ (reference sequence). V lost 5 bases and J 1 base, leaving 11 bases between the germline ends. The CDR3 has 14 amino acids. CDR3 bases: TGTGCCAGCAGCAAGACAGCCAAGAACACTGAAGCTTTCTTT. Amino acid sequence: CASSKTAKNTEAFF.

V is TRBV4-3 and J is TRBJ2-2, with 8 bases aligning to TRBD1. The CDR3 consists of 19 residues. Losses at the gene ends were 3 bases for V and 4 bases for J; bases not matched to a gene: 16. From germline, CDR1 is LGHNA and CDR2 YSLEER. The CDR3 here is CASSQLPGQVHGGTGELFF. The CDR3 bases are TGCGCCAGCAGCCAGTTACCGGGACAGGTCCACGGAGGCACCGGGGAGCTGTTTTTT.

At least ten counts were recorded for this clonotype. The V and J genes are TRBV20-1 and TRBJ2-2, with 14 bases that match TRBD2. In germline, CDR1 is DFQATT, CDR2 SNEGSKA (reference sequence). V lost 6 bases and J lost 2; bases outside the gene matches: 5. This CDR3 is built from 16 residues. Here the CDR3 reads CSAGTSGSPNTGELFF. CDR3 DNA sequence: TGCAGTGCCGGGACTAGCGGGAGCCCCAACACCGGGGAGCTGTTTTTT.

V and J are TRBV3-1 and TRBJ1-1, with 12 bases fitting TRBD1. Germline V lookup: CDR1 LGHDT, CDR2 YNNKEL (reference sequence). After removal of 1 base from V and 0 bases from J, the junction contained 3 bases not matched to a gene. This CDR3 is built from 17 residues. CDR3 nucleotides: TGTGCCAGCAGCCAAGTGGGACAGGGGGCGTTGAACACTGAAGCTTTCTTT. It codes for CASSQVGQGALNTEAFF.

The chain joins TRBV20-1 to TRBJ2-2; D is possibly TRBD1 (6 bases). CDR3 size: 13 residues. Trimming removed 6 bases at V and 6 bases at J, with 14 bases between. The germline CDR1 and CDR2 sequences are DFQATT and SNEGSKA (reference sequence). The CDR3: CSAWAEGAGELFF. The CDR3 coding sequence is TGCAGTGCCTGGGCAGAGGGGGCCGGGGAGCTGTTTTTT.

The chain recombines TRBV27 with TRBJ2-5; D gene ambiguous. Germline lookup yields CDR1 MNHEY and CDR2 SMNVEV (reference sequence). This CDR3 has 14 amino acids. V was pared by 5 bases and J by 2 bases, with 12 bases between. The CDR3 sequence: CASSPRLGQETQYF. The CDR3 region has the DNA TGTGCCAGCAGTCCCCGCCTAGGGCAAGAGACCCAGTACTTC.

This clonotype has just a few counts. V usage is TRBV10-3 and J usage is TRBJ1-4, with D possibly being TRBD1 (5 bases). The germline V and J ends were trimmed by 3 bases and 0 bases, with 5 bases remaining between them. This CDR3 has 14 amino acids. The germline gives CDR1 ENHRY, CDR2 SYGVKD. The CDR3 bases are TGTGCCATCAGTGAACAGGCAACTAATGAAAAACTGTTTTTT. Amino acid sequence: CAISEQATNEKLFF.

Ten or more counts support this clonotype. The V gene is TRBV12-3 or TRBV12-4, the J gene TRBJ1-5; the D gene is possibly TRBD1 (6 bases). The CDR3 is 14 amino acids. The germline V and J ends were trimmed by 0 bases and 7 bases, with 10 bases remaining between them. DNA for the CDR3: TGTGCCAGCAGTTTAGCCCAGGGGAACCAGCCCCAGCATTTT. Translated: CASSLAQGNQPQHF.

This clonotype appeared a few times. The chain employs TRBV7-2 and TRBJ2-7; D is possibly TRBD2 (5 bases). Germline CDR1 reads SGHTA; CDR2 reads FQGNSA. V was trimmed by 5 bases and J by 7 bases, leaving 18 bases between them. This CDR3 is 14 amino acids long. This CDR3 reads CASSPDAWRAEQYF. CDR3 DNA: TGTGCCAGCAGCCCAGATGCGTGGCGGGCGGAGCAGTACTTC.

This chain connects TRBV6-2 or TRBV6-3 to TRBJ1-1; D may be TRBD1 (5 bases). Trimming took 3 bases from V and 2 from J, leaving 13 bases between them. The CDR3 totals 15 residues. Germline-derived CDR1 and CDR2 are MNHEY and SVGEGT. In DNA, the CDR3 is TGTGCCAGCAGTTATAGGGGCAGGGAAAACACTGAAGCTTTCTTT. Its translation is CASSYRGRENTEAFF.